Listed below are T cell receptor beta chains from one sample, sequenced in a study of blood T cell repertoires in COVID-19. Method: immunoSEQ multiplex PCR; TCRdb's copy keeps in-frame clones and lacks some. Of tens of thousands of clones listed, approximately 80% are singletons. Sequencing input: peripheral blood. The receptors here all came from a human donor in a cohort sampled during active COVID-19. Each CDR3 is given with its conserved first and last residue. D genes are given only for firm matches. Clone size is not always given. Where it is, it says once, few, many or a class for expanded clones.

CDR3 length	V gene	clone size	J gene	D gene	CDR3 DNA	CDR3 protein
19	TRBV2	.	TRBJ2-7	.	TGTGCCAGCAGTGAAGATCAGGGTAAATACTCGACAATAGGATACGAGCAGTACTTC	CASSEDQGKYSTIGYEQYF
15	TRBV6-2/TRBV6-3	.	TRBJ2-7	TRBD2	TGTGCCAGCAGCCCCCGGATAGCGGGAAATTACGAGCAGTACTTC	CASSPRIAGNYEQYF
13	TRBV28	.	TRBJ1-1	.	TGTGCCAGTGGTGCGACTGCGAACACTGAAGCTTTCTTT	CASGATANTEAFF
16	TRBV18	few	TRBJ1-6	.	TGTGCCAGCTCACCACCGGGGGAGGGCGGTCGGTCACCCCTCCACTTT	CASSPPGEGGRSPLHF
13	TRBV12-3/TRBV12-4	.	TRBJ2-5	.	TGTGCCAGCAGCTGGACAGAGCGGGAGACCCAGTACTTC	CASSWTERETQYF
13	TRBV5-1	.	TRBJ1-4	TRBD1	TGCGCCAGTTCGGACAGGGGATACGAAAAACTGTTTTTT	CASSDRGYEKLFF
12	TRBV10-3	few	TRBJ1-3	.	TGTGCCATCAGCGATCGGGGAAACACCATATATTTT	CAISDRGNTIYF
15	TRBV28	.	TRBJ1-5	.	TGTGCCAGCAGTATCTACGGGAGATCATATCAGCCCCAGCATTTT	CASSIYGRSYQPQHF
17	TRBV28	.	TRBJ1-5	TRBD1	TGTGCCAGCAGTTTAATTAGGGACAGGGGCCGGACGGGGCCCCAGCATTTT	CASSLIRDRGRTGPQHF
16	TRBV5-5	.	TRBJ2-2	.	TGTGCCAGCAGCTTCGGAGCCCCCACGAACACCGGGGAGCTGTTTTTT	CASSFGAPTNTGELFF
13	TRBV30	.	TRBJ2-5	TRBD2	TGTGCCTGGAGCCCCGTGGAGCGGGGGGCCCAGTACTTC	CAWSPVERGAQYF
17	TRBV5-1	few	TRBJ2-7	.	TGCGCCAGCAGCTTGGAGGCCCGGGCCGGACAGATTTACGAGCAGTACTTC	CASSLEARAGQIYEQYF
16	TRBV19	.	TRBJ1-2	TRBD1	TGTGCCAGTAGTATGGTGCTGACAGGGGGCAACTATGGCTACACCTTC	CASSMVLTGGNYGYTF
15	TRBV18	once	TRBJ1-1	.	TGTGCCAGCTCACCACGGGAGGGGAGTATCGCTGAAGCTTTCTTT	CASSPREGSIAEAFF
18	TRBV11-2	.	TRBJ2-3	TRBD2	TGTGCCAGCAGCCGAGGGGGGCTAGCGGGGGGCCCTCCCAATACGCAGTATTTT	CASSRGGLAGGPPNTQYF
13	TRBV7-2	.	TRBJ2-5	TRBD1	TGTGCCAGCAGCTGGGGACAGGAGGGGACCCAGTACTTC	CASSWGQEGTQYF
15	TRBV28	once	TRBJ2-2	TRBD2	TGTGCCAGCACTTGGGGAGGGCCGAACACCGGGGAGCTGTTTTTT	CASTWGGPNTGELFF
12	TRBV2	few	TRBJ2-1	.	TGTGCCAGCAGTATCGGGACTCCTTTCCTTTTCTTC	CASSIGTPFLFF
15	TRBV28	.	TRBJ1-4	TRBD1	TGTGCCAGCAGTTTATGGGGGGACAGGGCGGAAAAACTGTTTTTT	CASSLWGDRAEKLFF
21	TRBV5-1	.	TRBJ2-3	.	TGCGCCAGCAGCTTGTTTCCTAGACGATTAGTAGACCGATTGCCCACGGATACGCAGTATTTT	CASSLFPRRLVDRLPTDTQYF
16	TRBV5-1	.	TRBJ2-3	TRBD2	TGCGCCAGCAGCTTGTCGGCTAGCGGGAGCACAGATACGCAGTATTTT	CASSLSASGSTDTQYF
16	TRBV29-1	few	TRBJ2-3	.	TGCAGCGTTCCGGGACGGGACTTAGGTAGCACAGATACGCAGTATTTT	CSVPGRDLGSTDTQYF
15	TRBV21-1	.	TRBJ2-2	.	TGTGCCAGCAGCCCGGGACTAATAAACCCCGGGGAGCTGTTTTTT	CASSPGLINPGELFF
16	TRBV7-6	.	TRBJ2-5	TRBD2	TGTGCCAGCAGCTTAAGACTAGCGGGGGGCAGGGAGACCCAGTACTTC	CASSLRLAGGRETQYF
16	TRBV6-2/TRBV6-3	once	TRBJ1-5	TRBD1	TGTGCCAGCAGTTACGGGACAGCAAAACCCTATCAGCCCCAGCATTTT	CASSYGTAKPYQPQHF
14	TRBV3-1/TRBV3-2	.	TRBJ2-3	TRBD2	TGTGCCAGCAGCCGCCCGGGGCGGGGGAATACGCAGTATTTT	CASSRPGRGNTQYF
12	TRBV29-1	many	TRBJ2-1	.	TGCAGCGTTGCCATTACCGACAGTAAGCAGTTCTTC	CSVAITDSKQFF
13	TRBV5-6	.	TRBJ1-1	.	TGTGCCAGCAGCGAGCCGGGTTTCACTGAAGCTTTCTTT	CASSEPGFTEAFF
14	TRBV5-4	.	TRBJ2-1	.	TGTGCCAGCAGTCCAGGAACTCCACTGGGTGAGCAGTTCTTC	CASSPGTPLGEQFF
14	TRBV5-4	once	TRBJ2-5	TRBD2	TGTGCCAGCAGCCTGGCTAGCGGTAGGGAGACCCAGTACTTC	CASSLASGRETQYF
16	TRBV7-8	.	TRBJ1-1	.	TGTGCCAGCAGTCCAGGCCACTCAGGGCGGAACACTGAAGCTTTCTTT	CASSPGHSGRNTEAFF
14	TRBV11-2	few	TRBJ1-6	TRBD1	TGTGCCAGCAGCTCTGACAGGGGTAGTTCACCCCTCCACTTT	CASSSDRGSSPLHF
13	TRBV28	.	TRBJ1-5	.	TGTGCCAGCAGACAGGGTAGCAATCAGCCCCAGCATTTT	CASRQGSNQPQHF
15	TRBV18	.	TRBJ1-4	TRBD1	TGTGCCAGCTCACTCCCGGGACAGGGGAGTGAAAAACTGTTTTTT	CASSLPGQGSEKLFF
14	TRBV5-1	once	TRBJ1-5	.	TGCGCCAGCAGCTTACGGGGTGGCAATCAGCCCCAGCATTTT	CASSLRGGNQPQHF
16	TRBV13	few	TRBJ2-7	TRBD1	TGTGCCAGCAGCTTACCCGGACAGGGGGCATCCTACGAGCAGTACTTC	CASSLPGQGASYEQYF
16	TRBV4-1	.	TRBJ2-4	.	TGCGCCAGCAGCCAAGAGAAAGGGGCTGGCAAAAACATTCAGTACTTC	CASSQEKGAGKNIQYF
15	TRBV7-6	.	TRBJ1-2	.	TGTGCCAGCAGCGCCAACCCCGGGATCCGGGTAGGCTACACCTTC	CASSANPGIRVGYTF
16	TRBV7-8	.	TRBJ1-5	TRBD1	TGTGCCAGCAGCACCCGACAGGGGATGGGCAATCAGCCCCAGCATTTT	CASSTRQGMGNQPQHF
13	TRBV29-1	.	TRBJ1-1	TRBD1	TGCAGCGCCTCCGGGACAGGGAACACTGAAGCTTTCTTT	CSASGTGNTEAFF
15	TRBV11-2	.	TRBJ2-7	.	TGTGCCAGCAGCCCCGCGTCTGGAGTCCGCTACGAGCAGTACTTC	CASSPASGVRYEQYF
18	TRBV19	.	TRBJ2-5	TRBD2	TGTGCCAGTAGTTCTACGGGACTAGCGGGAGCGCGGTTCAAGGCCCAGTACTTC	CASSSTGLAGARFKAQYF
18	TRBV28	.	TRBJ2-1	TRBD2	TGTGCCAGCAGTTCGCCGACTAGAAGTAGCGGGAGTTACAATGAGCAGTTCTTC	CASSSPTRSSGSYNEQFF
16	TRBV11-2	.	TRBJ2-1	.	TGTGCCAGCAGCTTAGACTCCCAAAGCCCCTCCTATGAGCAGTTCTTC	CASSLDSQSPSYEQFF
13	TRBV7-2	.	TRBJ2-4	.	TGTGCCAGCAGCCTAGCCCTCGAAAACATTCAGTACTTC	CASSLALENIQYF
14	TRBV19	many	TRBJ2-1	TRBD2	TGTGCCAGTAGTTTCGGGACTATTAGTCAGGAGCAGTTCTTC	CASSFGTISQEQFF
13	TRBV12-3/TRBV12-4	.	TRBJ2-4	.	TGTGCCAGCAGTCAGGGGGGAAAAAACATTCAGTACTTC	CASSQGGKNIQYF
14	TRBV3-1/TRBV3-2	.	TRBJ1-2	.	TGTGCCAGCAGCCAAGGTGGCTCCAGCTATGGCTACACCTTC	CASSQGGSSYGYTF
15	TRBV7-2	.	TRBJ1-4	TRBD1	TGTGCCAGCAGCCCAAGGGACAGGGGAAGTGAAAAACTGTTTTTT	CASSPRDRGSEKLFF
13	TRBV6-5	.	TRBJ1-2	.	TGTGCCAGCAGTTCCGACAGGTTCTATGGCTACACCTTC	CASSSDRFYGYTF
14	TRBV19	.	TRBJ1-5	.	TGTGCCAGTAATAACAGGGATTTCAATCAGCCCCAGCATTTT	CASNNRDFNQPQHF
12	TRBV9	.	TRBJ2-6	.	TGTGCCAGCAGCGGTATGGCCAACGTCCTGACTTTC	CASSGMANVLTF
15	TRBV11-3	.	TRBJ2-1	TRBD2	TGTGCCAGCAGCTTATCGAGCGGGAGTTACAATGAGCAGTTCTTC	CASSLSSGSYNEQFF
14	TRBV28	.	TRBJ2-7	.	TGTGCCAGCAGTTTAGGCGGCAGGGGCTACGAGCAGTACTTC	CASSLGGRGYEQYF
17	TRBV7-9	.	TRBJ1-6	TRBD1	TGTGCCAGCAGCCGATCTGGACTCCGGGACAGGGGTTCACCCCTCCACTTT	CASSRSGLRDRGSPLHF
14	TRBV5-6	.	TRBJ2-7	TRBD1	TGTGCCAGCAGCTTGGAGGCCAGGGGGACCGAGCAGTACTTC	CASSLEARGTEQYF
16	TRBV10-3	.	TRBJ1-2	TRBD1	TGTGCCATCAGTGAGTCTCCGGCAGGGGGCTCGTATGGCTACACCTTC	CAISESPAGGSYGYTF
14	TRBV6-5	once	TRBJ2-1	TRBD1	TGTGCCAGCAGCCACGGGACAGTTTACAATGAGCAGTTCTTC	CASSHGTVYNEQFF
16	TRBV28	.	TRBJ2-5	TRBD2	TGTGCCAGCAGCTATGGACTAGCGGGGGGCCGGGTGGACCAGTACTTC	CASSYGLAGGRVDQYF
14	TRBV19	.	TRBJ2-1	.	TGTGCCAGTACCCGGAGTGCGCCCTACAATGAGCAGTTCTTC	CASTRSAPYNEQFF